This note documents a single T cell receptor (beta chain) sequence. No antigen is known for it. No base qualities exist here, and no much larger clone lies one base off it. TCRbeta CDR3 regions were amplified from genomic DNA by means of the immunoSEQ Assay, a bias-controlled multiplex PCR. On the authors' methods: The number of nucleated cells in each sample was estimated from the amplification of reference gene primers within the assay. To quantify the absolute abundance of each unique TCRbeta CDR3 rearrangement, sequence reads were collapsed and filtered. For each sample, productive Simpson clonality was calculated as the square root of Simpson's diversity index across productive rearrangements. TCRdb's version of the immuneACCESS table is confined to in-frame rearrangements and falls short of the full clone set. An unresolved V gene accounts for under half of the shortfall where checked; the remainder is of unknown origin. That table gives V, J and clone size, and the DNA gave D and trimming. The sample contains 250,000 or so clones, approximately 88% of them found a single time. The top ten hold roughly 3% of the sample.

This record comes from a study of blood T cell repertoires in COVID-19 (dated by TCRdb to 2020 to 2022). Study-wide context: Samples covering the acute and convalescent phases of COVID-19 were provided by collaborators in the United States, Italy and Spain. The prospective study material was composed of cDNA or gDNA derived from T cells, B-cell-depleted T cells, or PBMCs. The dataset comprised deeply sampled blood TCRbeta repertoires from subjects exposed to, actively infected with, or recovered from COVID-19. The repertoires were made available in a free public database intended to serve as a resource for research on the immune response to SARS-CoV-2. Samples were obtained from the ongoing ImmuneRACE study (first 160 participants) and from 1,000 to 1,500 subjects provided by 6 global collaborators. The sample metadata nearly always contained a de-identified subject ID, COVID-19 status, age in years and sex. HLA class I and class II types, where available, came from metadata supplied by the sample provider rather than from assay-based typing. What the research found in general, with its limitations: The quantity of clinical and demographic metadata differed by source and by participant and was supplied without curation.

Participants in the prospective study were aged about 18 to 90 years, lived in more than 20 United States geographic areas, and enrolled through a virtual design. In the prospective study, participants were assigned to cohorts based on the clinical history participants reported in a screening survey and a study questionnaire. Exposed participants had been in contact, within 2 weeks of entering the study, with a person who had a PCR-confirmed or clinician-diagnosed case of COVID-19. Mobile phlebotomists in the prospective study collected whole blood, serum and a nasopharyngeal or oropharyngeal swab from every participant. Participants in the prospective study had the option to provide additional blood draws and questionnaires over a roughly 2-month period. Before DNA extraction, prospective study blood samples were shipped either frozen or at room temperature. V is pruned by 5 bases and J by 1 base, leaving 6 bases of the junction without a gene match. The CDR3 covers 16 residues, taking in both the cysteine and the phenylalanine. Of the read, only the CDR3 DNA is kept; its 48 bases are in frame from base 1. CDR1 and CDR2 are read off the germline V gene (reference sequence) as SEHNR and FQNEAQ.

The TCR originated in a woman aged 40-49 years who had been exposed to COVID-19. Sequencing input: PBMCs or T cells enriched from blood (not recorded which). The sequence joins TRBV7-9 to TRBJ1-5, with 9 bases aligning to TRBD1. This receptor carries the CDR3 CASSDDRGKSNQPQHF. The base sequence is TGTGCCAGCAGCGATGACAGGGGGAAAAGCAATCAGCCCCAGCATTTT.